Listed here are 15 T cell receptor beta chains from one sample, sequenced in a study of T-cell reconstitution after alpha-beta-depleted transplantation in children. Using unique molecular identifiers, the investigators prepared the TCRbeta library. Each CDR3 protein gets one entry after TCRdb re-called the PCR reads with MiXCR. The sample holds 200,000 to 300,000 distinct CDR3 sequences, roughly a quarter seen once. This sample comprised PBMCs, obtained before TCRalphabeta/CD19-depleted stem cell transplant. These receptors came from a girl aged 2-10 years with Fanconi anemia, due to receive a stem cell transplant.

Ten or more counts support this clonotype. The chain recombines TRBV12-3 or TRBV12-4 with TRBJ2-3; 13 nucleotides align to TRBD2. The CDR3 sequence is 16 residues long. V shed 7 bases, J shed 6 bases, and the junction held 10 bases outside the gene matches. The CDR3 region is CASTLGLAGAWDTQYF. The CDR3 DNA follows: TGTGCCAGCACTCTCGGACTAGCGGGGGCATGGGATACGCAGTATTTT.

This chain connects TRBV20-1 to TRBJ2-1; no clear D. Per the germline V gene, CDR1 is DFQATT and CDR2 is SNEGSKA (reference sequence). The CDR3 has 14 residues. V lost 6 bases and J 8 bases, leaving 20 bases between the germline ends. The CDR3 is CSAGAYQERDEQFF. The CDR3, as DNA: TGCAGTGCGGGTGCGTACCAAGAGCGCGATGAGCAGTTCTTC.

On this clonotype: One end of the junction does not line up with germline, which may come from a read error. This chain joins TRBV20-1 and TRBJ2-2, with TRBD2 identical over 7 bases. This CDR3 spans 15 amino acids. Germline V gene lookup returns CDR1 DFQATT and CDR2 SNEGSKA (reference sequence). CDR3 coding DNA: TGCAGTGCTAGCGGGGGGTCTACGAACACCGGGAAGCTGTTTTTT. It translates to CSASGGSTNTGKLFF.

This clonotype was counted between two and nine times. The gene calls are TRBV20-1 and TRBJ2-7, with 12 bases identical to TRBD2. The J segment lost 4 bases and the V segment lost 0 bases, leaving 13 bases of the junction unmatched. The CDR3 consists of 18 residues. CDR1 DFQATT and CDR2 SNEGSKA come from the germline V gene (reference sequence). This chain's CDR3 is CSARDLRWSTSGSYEQYF. The CDR3 region has the DNA TGCAGTGCTAGAGATTTGCGGTGGTCGACTAGCGGGAGTTACGAGCAGTACTTC.

This clonotype showed up many times. The V gene is TRBV20-1, the J gene TRBJ2-7, with 10 positions matching TRBD1. This CDR3 comprises 17 residues. After removal of 1 base from V and 2 bases from J, the junction contained 11 bases not matched to a gene. CDR1 DFQATT and CDR2 SNEGSKA come from the germline V gene (reference sequence). This chain's CDR3 is CSARGQGATTNAYEQYF. DNA of the CDR3: TGCAGTGCTAGAGGACAGGGGGCGACCACTAATGCCTACGAGCAGTACTTC.

In this sample, this clonotype turned up a few times. The CDR3 DNA is TGCGCCAGCAGCCGGGACAGTGGATCTAACTATGGCTACACCTTC. Translating gives CASSRDSGSNYGYTF. The chain joins TRBV5-1 to TRBJ1-2; 7 positions agree with TRBD1. CDR1 is SGHRS and CDR2 is YFSETQ in the germline V gene. The CDR3 extends over 15 amino acids. V lost 4 bases to trimming and J lost 0 bases; unmatched junction nucleotides: 6.

The J gene is TRBJ2-2, the V gene TRBV29-1, with D perhaps matching TRBD1 or TRBD2 (6 bases each). Germline V gene lookup returns CDR1 SQVTM and CDR2 ANQGSEA. The germline V and J ends were trimmed by 4 bases and 7 bases, with 22 bases remaining between them. CDR3 length: 16 amino acids. CDR3 coding DNA: TGCAGCGTTGGAGAATCCGGGGGCTCGAGTATCGGGGAGCTGTTTTTT. Translation gives CSVGESGGSSIGELFF.

This clonotype has only a few counts. The chain links TRBV5-1 to TRBJ2-3, with D possibly TRBD1 on 6 matching bases. Deletions cut 1 base from V and 6 bases from J, with 12 bases between. CDR3 length: 14 residues. Germline CDR1 reads SGHRS; CDR2 reads YFSETQ. CDR3 DNA sequence: TGCGCCAGCAGCTTGACAGGGTTCTCCGATACGCAGTATTTT. The encoded protein is CASSLTGFSDTQYF. Together with reference TRBV5-1 and TRBJ2-3, the CDR3 gives the full variable domain: KAGVTQTPRYLIKTRGQQVTLSCSPISGHRSVSWYQQTPGQGLQFLFEYFSETQRNKGNFPGRFSGRQFSNSRSEMNVSTLELGDSALYLCASSLTGFSDTQYFGPGTRLTVL.

This clonotype was seen repeatedly, ten times or more. V gene TRBV5-1 combines with J gene TRBJ2-1; D possibly uses TRBD1 or TRBD2 (6 bases each). CDR1 SGHRS and CDR2 YFSETQ come from the germline V gene. This CDR3 comprises 15 residues. Trimming took off 4 bases at V and 0 bases at J, with 11 bases between the two ends. DNA for the CDR3: TGCGCCAGCAGCGTAGCGGACAGCTCCTACAATGAGCAGTTCTTC. Protein product: CASSVADSSYNEQFF.

V usage is TRBV5-1 and J usage is TRBJ2-1; 9 positions match TRBD2. The V segment lost 5 bases and the J segment 5 bases; nucleotides outside the gene matches: 8. The CDR3 extends over 15 amino acids. Germline CDR1 is SGHRS and CDR2 is YFSETQ. The CDR3 DNA is TGCGCCAGCAGTCAGACTAGCGGAAACGACAATGAGCAGTTCTTC. This sequence encodes CASSQTSGNDNEQFF. Filled out from reference TRBV5-1 and TRBJ2-1, the complete variable domain reads KAGVTQTPRYLIKTRGQQVTLSCSPISGHRSVSWYQQTPGQGLQFLFEYFSETQRNKGNFPGRFSGRQFSNSRSEMNVSTLELGDSALYLCASSQTSGNDNEQFFGPGTRLTVL.

The chain links TRBV6-5 to TRBJ2-7; tentatively, D is TRBD1 (5 bases). The germline V gene has CDR1 MNHEY and CDR2 SVGAGI. The CDR3 totals 14 residues. Trimming left V 0 bases short and J 4 bases short, with 10 bases between. The CDR3 protein is CASSYSGLRYEQYF. The CDR3 bases are TGTGCCAGCAGTTACTCGGGGCTTAGGTACGAGCAGTACTTC.

This clonotype was found once. The rearrangement links TRBV12-3 or TRBV12-4 to TRBJ2-2; TRBD2 might be the D (6 bases). Trimming stripped 0 bases from V and 3 bases from J, with 14 bases between. The CDR3 is 17 amino acids. The CDR3 reads CASSLAVGGRYTGELFF. In DNA, the CDR3 is TGTGCCAGCAGTTTAGCAGTGGGGGGAAGATACACCGGGGAGCTGTTTTTT.

The J gene is TRBJ2-1, the V gene TRBV29-1; possibly TRBD1 for D (6 bases). Germline assignment: CDR1 SQVTM and CDR2 ANQGSEA. The V gene lost 2 bases and the J gene lost 5 bases, with 13 bases spanning the gap. This CDR3 comprises 14 residues. CDR3 in amino acids: CSVEWVQGHNEQFF. CDR3 nucleotides: TGCAGCGTTGAATGGGTACAGGGCCACAATGAGCAGTTCTTC.

V gene TRBV2 combines with J gene TRBJ2-7, with 11 bases lining up with TRBD2. This CDR3 spans 15 amino acids. The germline V gene encodes CDR1 SNHLY and CDR2 FYNNEI. V was pared by 2 bases and J by 4 bases, with 4 bases of the junction left unmatched. CDR3 sequence: CASSEFTSGSYEQYF. The CDR3 DNA sequence: TGTGCCAGCAGTGAATTTACTAGCGGGAGTTACGAGCAGTACTTC.

This clonotype was observed a handful of times. This chain joins TRBV5-6 and TRBJ2-5; D could derive from TRBD1 or TRBD2 (5 bases each). Germline CDR1 SGHDT, CDR2 YYEEEE. V was clipped by 2 bases and J by 5 bases, with 19 bases between them. This CDR3 spans 16 amino acids. The CDR3 DNA follows: TGTGCCAGCAGCTTTCTTAGGGCCGGGGCTGGGGAGACCCAGTACTTC. Translation: CASSFLRAGAGETQYF. Complete variable domain (other parts from reference TRBV5-6 and TRBJ2-5): DAGVTQSPTHLIKTRGQQVTLRCSPKSGHDTVSWYQQALGQGPQFIFQYYEEEERQRGNFPDRFSGHQFPNYSSELNVNALLLGDSALYLCASSFLRAGAGETQYFGPGTRLLVL.